This paragraph covers one T cell receptor beta chain sequence. Its antigen is currently unknown. CDR1 SGHRS and CDR2 YFSETQ come from the germline V gene. The V gene end was trimmed by 0 bases and the J gene end by 1 base; junction bases not matched to a gene: 3. The CDR3 consists of 16 residues. The source of the sample is a study of regulatory dendritic cells for organ transplantation. Allogeneic regulatory or mature dendritic cells were co-cultured for 5 days with CFSE-labeled sorted T cells at 1:10. TCRdb's copy holds only in-frame clones and misses some; the assay was immunoSEQ multiplex PCR. Counted here are 9,500 to 11,000 clones, 65% to 85% occurring once; the ten biggest clones make up roughly 2.6%.

The TCR comes from a human donor in good health. V usage is TRBV5-1 and J usage is TRBJ2-1, with 8 bases matching TRBD2. Sequencing used memory CD4+ T cells from blood cultured with regulatory dendritic cells. The subset here: CD45RO+ memory T cells. CDR3 coding DNA: TGCGCCAGCAGCTTGGCACTAGCGGATTCCTACAATGAGCAGTTCTTC. It specifies CASSLALADSYNEQFF. Based on the CDR3 plus reference TRBV5-1 and TRBJ2-1, the full variable domain is KAGVTQTPRYLIKTRGQQVTLSCSPISGHRSVSWYQQTPGQGLQFLFEYFSETQRNKGNFPGRFSGRQFSNSRSEMNVSTLELGDSALYLCASSLALADSYNEQFFGPGTRLTVL.